This TCR beta chain was sequenced during a study of CD8 T cells in ankylosing spondylitis. The table lists this clonotype with a count of one. Antigen specificity is unknown. General study findings and limits: Significantly higher representation of disease-linked clones was reported for matched ankylosing spondylitis synovial fluid.

V was pared by 0 bases and J by 3 bases, with 5 bases between. The CDR3 extends over 13 amino acids. Germline-derived CDR1 and CDR2 are LNHDA and SQIVND (reference sequence). TCRdb recomputed calls from the 5' RACE reads with MiXCR, one row per CDR3 protein. Seen here are about 230,000 distinct CDR3 sequences, approximately 7.6% observed once, and the top ten hold approximately 5%. This sequence joins TRBV19 and TRBJ1-2; D unclear. The receptor was isolated from a female donor with ankylosing spondylitis or in good health (not recorded which). Input material: blood, either unsorted or a sorted T cell fraction (not recorded which). The chain's CDR3 is CASSIDPDYGYTF. The CDR3 coding sequence is TGTGCCAGTAGTATAGATCCCGACTATGGCTACACCTTC.